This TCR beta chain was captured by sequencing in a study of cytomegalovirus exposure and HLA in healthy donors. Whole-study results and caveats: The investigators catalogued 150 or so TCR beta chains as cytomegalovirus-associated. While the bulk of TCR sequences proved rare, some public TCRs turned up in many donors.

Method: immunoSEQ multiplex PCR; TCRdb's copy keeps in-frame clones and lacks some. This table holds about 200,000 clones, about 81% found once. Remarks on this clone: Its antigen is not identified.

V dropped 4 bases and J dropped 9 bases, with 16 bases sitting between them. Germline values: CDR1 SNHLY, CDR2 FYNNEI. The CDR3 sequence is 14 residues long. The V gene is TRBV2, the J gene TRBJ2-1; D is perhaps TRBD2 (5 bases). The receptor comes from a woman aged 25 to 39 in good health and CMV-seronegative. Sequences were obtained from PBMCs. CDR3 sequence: CASSAASGNFEQFF. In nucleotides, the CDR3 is TGTGCCAGCAGTGCCGCGTCGGGGAATTTTGAGCAGTTCTTC.